This T cell receptor (beta chain) was identified in a study of cytomegalovirus exposure and HLA in healthy donors. General study results and limits: Apart from CMV serostatus, no immune exposure information was available.

Details on this clone: What it binds is not known.

Researchers ran the PCR with 60 Vbeta and 13 Jbeta primers. Profiled with immunoSEQ multiplex PCR; TCRdb holds only in-frame clones, not every one. The data hold about 140,000 clones, with over 50% observed a single time. Germline-derived CDR1 and CDR2 are MRHNA and SNTAGT. The CDR3 is 16 residues long. V shed 2 bases and J shed 0 bases, with 12 bases lying between them. The sample taken for sequencing was PBMCs. This rearrangement joins TRBV6-4 to TRBJ2-3; D not certain. The origin of this receptor is a human donor in good health. CDR3 residues: CASSDPRRGSTDTQYF. CDR3 nucleotides: TGTGCCAGCAGTGACCCCCGACGCGGCAGCACAGATACGCAGTATTTT.